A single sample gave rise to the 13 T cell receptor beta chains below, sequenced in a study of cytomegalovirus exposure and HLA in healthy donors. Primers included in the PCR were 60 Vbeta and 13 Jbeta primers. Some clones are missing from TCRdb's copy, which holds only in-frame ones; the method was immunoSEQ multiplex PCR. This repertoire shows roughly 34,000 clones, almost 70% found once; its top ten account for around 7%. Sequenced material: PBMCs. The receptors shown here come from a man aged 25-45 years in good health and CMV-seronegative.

For the CDR3, the DNA is TGTGCCAGCAGCTTGCGGGGACTACTTGAAGCTTTCTTT. Amino acid sequence: CASSLRGLLEAFF. V usage is TRBV5-6 and J usage is TRBJ1-1; the D gene is possibly TRBD1 (5 bases). With 1 base removed from V and 7 bases from J, the gap between germline ends came to 11 bases. The V gene's germline CDR1 is SGHDT and CDR2 YYEEEE. The CDR3 has 13 residues.

The CDR3 sequence is CASSFRETSEQYF. In DNA, the CDR3 is TGTGCCAGCAGTTTTAGGGAGACCTCCGAGCAGTACTTC. The V gene is TRBV6-4, the J gene TRBJ2-7, with a tentative D call TRBD2 (5 bases). The CDR3 extends over 13 amino acids. Germline lookup yields CDR1 MRHNA and CDR2 SNTAGT. Trimming shortened V by 5 bases and J by 6 bases, and 14 bases separated the two germline ends.

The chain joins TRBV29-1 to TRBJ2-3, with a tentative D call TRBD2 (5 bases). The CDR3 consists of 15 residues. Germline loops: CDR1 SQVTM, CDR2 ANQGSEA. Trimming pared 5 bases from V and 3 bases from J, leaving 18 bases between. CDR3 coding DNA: TGCAGCGTTTTCCCGCCCGGGGTTTATACAGATACGCAGTATTTT. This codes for CSVFPPGVYTDTQYF.

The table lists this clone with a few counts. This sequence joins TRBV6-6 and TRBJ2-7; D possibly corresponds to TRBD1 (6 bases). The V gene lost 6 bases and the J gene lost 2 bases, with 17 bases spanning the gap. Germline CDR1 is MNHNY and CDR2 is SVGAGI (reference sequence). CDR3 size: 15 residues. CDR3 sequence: CASSPHQGNPYEQYF. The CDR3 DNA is TGTGCCAGCAGCCCGCATCAGGGGAACCCCTACGAGCAGTACTTC.

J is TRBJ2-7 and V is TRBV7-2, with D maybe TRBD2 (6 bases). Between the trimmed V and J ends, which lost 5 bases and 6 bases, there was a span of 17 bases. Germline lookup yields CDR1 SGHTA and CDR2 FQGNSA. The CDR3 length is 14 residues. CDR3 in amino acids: CASSSGPFRGEQYF. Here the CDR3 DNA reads TGTGCCAGCAGCAGCGGGCCCTTTCGGGGCGAGCAGTACTTC.

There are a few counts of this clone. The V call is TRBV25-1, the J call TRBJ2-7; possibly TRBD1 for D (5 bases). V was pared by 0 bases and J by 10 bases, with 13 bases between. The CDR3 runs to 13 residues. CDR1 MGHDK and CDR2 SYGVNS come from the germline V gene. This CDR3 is CASSEYIQGSQYF. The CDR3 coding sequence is TGTGCCAGCAGTGAATATATTCAGGGAAGTCAGTACTTC.

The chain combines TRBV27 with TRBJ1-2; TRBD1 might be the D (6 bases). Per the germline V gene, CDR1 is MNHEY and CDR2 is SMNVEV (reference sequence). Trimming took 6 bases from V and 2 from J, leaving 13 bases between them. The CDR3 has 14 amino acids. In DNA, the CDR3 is TGTGCCAGCAGGTCCTCCGGGACAAACTATGGCTACACCTTC. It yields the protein CASRSSGTNYGYTF.

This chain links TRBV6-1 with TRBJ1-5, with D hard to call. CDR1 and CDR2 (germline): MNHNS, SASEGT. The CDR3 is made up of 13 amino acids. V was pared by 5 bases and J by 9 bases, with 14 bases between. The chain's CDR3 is CASSLKRERPQHF. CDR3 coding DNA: TGTGCCAGCAGTTTAAAGAGGGAAAGGCCCCAGCATTTT.

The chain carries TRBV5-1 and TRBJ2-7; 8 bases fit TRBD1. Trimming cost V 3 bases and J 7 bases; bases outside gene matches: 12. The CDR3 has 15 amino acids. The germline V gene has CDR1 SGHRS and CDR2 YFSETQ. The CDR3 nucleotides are TGCGCCAGCAGCTCGGTGGCAGGGGGCTCGGGTGAGCAGTACTTC. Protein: CASSSVAGGSGEQYF. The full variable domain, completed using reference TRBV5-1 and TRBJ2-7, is KAGVTQTPRYLIKTRGQQVTLSCSPISGHRSVSWYQQTPGQGLQFLFEYFSETQRNKGNFPGRFSGRQFSNSRSEMNVSTLELGDSALYLCASSSVAGGSGEQYFGPGTRLTVT.

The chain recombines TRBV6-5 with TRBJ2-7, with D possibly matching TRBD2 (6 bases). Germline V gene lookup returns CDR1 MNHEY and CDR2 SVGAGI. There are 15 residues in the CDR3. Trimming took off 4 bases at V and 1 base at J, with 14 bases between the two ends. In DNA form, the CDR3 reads TGTGCCAGCAGTTCCCGGGCCAGCGGGTCCTACGAGCAGTACTTC. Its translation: CASSSRASGSYEQYF.

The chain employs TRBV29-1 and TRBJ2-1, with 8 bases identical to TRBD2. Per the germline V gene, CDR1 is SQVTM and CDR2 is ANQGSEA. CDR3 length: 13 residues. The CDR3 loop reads CTVLTGGDNEQFF. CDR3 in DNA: TGCACCGTCCTGACGGGAGGGGACAATGAGCAGTTCTTC.

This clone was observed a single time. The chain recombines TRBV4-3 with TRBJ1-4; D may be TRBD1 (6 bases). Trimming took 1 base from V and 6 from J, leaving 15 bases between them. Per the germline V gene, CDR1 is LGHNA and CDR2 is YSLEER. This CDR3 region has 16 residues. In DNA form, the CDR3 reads TGCGCCAGCAGCCAAGCACTCAGGGGAAAGGATGAAAAACTGTTTTTT. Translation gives CASSQALRGKDEKLFF.

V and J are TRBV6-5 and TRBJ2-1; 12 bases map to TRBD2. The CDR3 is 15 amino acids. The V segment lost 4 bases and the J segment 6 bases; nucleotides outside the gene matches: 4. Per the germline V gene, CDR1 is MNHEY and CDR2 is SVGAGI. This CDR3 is CASSFGLAGSNEQFF. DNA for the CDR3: TGTGCCAGCAGTTTTGGACTAGCGGGGTCCAATGAGCAGTTCTTC.